This T cell receptor beta chain was captured by sequencing in a study of CD8 T cells in Susac syndrome (dated by TCRdb to about 2019). With regard to the full study: Of the Susac syndrome patients who were sequenced, about eight were in clinical remission while about 6 had clinically active disease. At blood withdrawal, Susac syndrome patients were either therapy-naive, taking corticosteroids (in some cases with IVIg as well), or taking IVIg alone. Whether CD8+ T cell activation and differentiation in Susac syndrome was antigen driven was tested using repertoire sequencing. On the study overall, not on this receptor specifically: No clonal expansion was detected in the CD4+ T cell repertoire of Susac syndrome patients. The number of individuals in the TCR sequencing and HLA analysis was acknowledged as relatively small.

RNA was extracted with the RNeasy kit and roughly 0.45 to 1 ug was reverse transcribed using random hexamers. The immunoSEQ multiplex PCR assay, which covers 54 Vbeta and 13 Jbeta segments, was used to amplify TCR beta CDR3 regions. Bias from PCR amplification was corrected by using a synthetic template baseline for primer optimization and for computational correction. Per the original workflow: Reads were assigned to V, D and J genes according to IMGT and analyzed in immunoSEQ Analyzer, with only productive sequences retained. Clonality was computed as one minus Shannon entropy normalized by log2 of the number of productive unique sequences. For each patient and control, public and private clones were evaluated among the 100 most prevalent clones. A clone was defined as Susac-specific if it was absent from the healthy and MS cohorts, from roughly 1,000 published viral clones and from other ImmuneACCESS disease sequences. In-frame beta chains were kept once TCRdb had trimmed the public reads at Q25 with fastp and called clones with MiXCR. Merged by CDR3 protein, the rows form single entries marked with the most common genes and DNA. TCRdb, rather than the study authors, made the V and J calls. Present in this sample are 170,000 or so distinct CDR3 sequences, 85% to 95% of which were seen just once. 0.12% of the sample is taken by the ten largest.

The CDR3 holds 15 amino acids from the cysteine to the phenylalanine. The entry retains the CDR3 DNA only, 45 bases that are in frame from base 1. CDR1 and CDR2, per the germline V gene, are MGHRA and YSYEKL. The V end loses 8 bases and the J end loses 1 base, and a stretch of 17 bases separates them. As regards this clonotype: Its antigen is not yet known. Nothing much larger sits one base from this clone, and base qualities are not available.

Peripheral blood CD8+ and CD4+ T cells from healthy donors, Susac syndrome patients and multiple sclerosis patients were profiled by high-throughput TCR beta sequencing. The Susac syndrome patients fulfilled recently defined diagnostic criteria for either definite or probable disease. Bulk CD8+ and CD4+ T cells were purified by magnetic negative isolation, whereas CD8+ TEMRA cells were enriched by FACS. Blood was drawn into EDTA tubes, processed within 24 hours, and PBMCs were isolated by density gradient centrifugation. PBMCs intended for TCR sequencing were frozen in liquid nitrogen and were later thawed in a 37 degrees C water bath. The sorted or isolated CD4+, CD8+ and CD8+ TEMRA cells had a purity of 90% or higher.

This sequence uses TRBV4-1 and TRBJ1-1; TRBD1 is possibly the D segment (5 matching bases). Sequences were obtained from CD4+ T cells from PBMCs. This clonotype originated in a human donor with Susac syndrome. The CDR3 is CASLPAGQGNTEAFF. The nucleotide sequence is given as TGCGCCAGCCTTCCCGCGGGCCAGGGGAACACTGAAGCTTTCTTT.